The clone carrying this T cell receptor (beta chain) appeared many times. V was trimmed by 7 bases and J by 5 bases, leaving 15 bases between them. Germline-derived CDR1 and CDR2 are SGHVS and FNYEAQ. The CDR3 spans 14 residues. It was uncontrolled infection, other autoimmune disease, pregnancy or lactation that excluded patients. Diagnoses were made from clinical symptoms, serum measures (thyroxine and TRAb), thyroid ultrasound and orbital computed tomography. Blood was sampled at initial diagnosis of hyperthyroidism, prior to onset of any ophthalmopathy symptoms. Fresh peripheral blood, 10 ml, yielded the PBMCs. This sample is drawn from a study of T cells in Graves' hyperthyroidism and ophthalmopathy. The CDR3 regions of TCR beta were amplified from RNA transcripts. The HTBI primer set drove a first-round RT-PCR of the TCR CDR3. Via MiXCR, TCRdb re-called the multiplex PCR reads, giving one row per CDR3 protein. The profile shows tens of thousands of distinct CDR3 sequences, around 50% of them singletons.

Sequenced input: blood. This clonotype was sampled from a woman aged 45 to 65 with Graves' hyperthyroidism that later progressed to Graves' ophthalmopathy. The chain uses TRBV7-6 and TRBJ2-1; D uncertain. As DNA, the CDR3 is TGTGCCAGCAAGGATAACTTTATTAACAATGAGCAGTTCTTC. Protein product: CASKDNFINNEQFF.